Below are 32 T cell receptor beta chains sequenced from a single sample in a study of cytomegalovirus exposure and HLA in healthy donors. The study ran its PCR with 60 Vbeta and 13 Jbeta primers. Profiling relied on immunoSEQ multiplex PCR, and the TCRdb table lists in-frame clones only, not all of them. The data show 200,000 or so clones, over 65% seen once. The sample was PBMCs. All receptors derive from a man in his forties or fifties in good health and CMV-seronegative.

The CDR3 nucleotides read TGTGCCAGCAGCTTTGGAGTAGGCTACACCTTC. Translating gives CASSFGVGYTF. The chain combines TRBV11-2 with TRBJ1-2, with D hard to call. This CDR3 spans 11 amino acids. Between the trimmed V and J ends, which lost 3 bases and 8 bases, there was a span of 7 bases. Germline V CDR1 and CDR2: SGHAT, FQNNGV.

This clone has just one count. The chain recombines TRBV6-5 with TRBJ2-2, with D maybe TRBD1 (6 bases). CDR1 MNHEY and CDR2 SVGAGI come from the germline V gene. The CDR3 loop spans 15 amino acids. V lost 5 bases, J lost 0 bases, and 10 bases lay in between. CDR3 in DNA: TGTGCCAGCAGTGTCAGGGGAGCGAACACCGGGGAGCTGTTTTTT. This sequence encodes CASSVRGANTGELFF.

This sequence joins TRBV4-2 and TRBJ1-2; 7 bases are shared with TRBD1. The CDR3 has 15 residues. Germline V gives CDR1 LGHNA, CDR2 YNFKEQ. The ends lost 0 bases at V and 5 bases at J; junction bases unmatched: 6. This CDR3 is CASSQDGGGMYGYTF. The DNA of the CDR3 is TGTGCCAGCAGCCAAGATGGAGGGGGCATGTATGGCTACACCTTC.

This clone turned up a few times. The chain is built from TRBV7-2 and TRBJ1-1; D ambiguous. The V gene lost 4 bases and the J gene lost 0 bases, with 15 bases spanning the gap. Looked up from germline, CDR1 is SGHTA and CDR2 is FQGNSA. The CDR3 loop spans 16 amino acids. The CDR3 DNA follows: TGTGCCAGCAGCTCGAGGGCTGGACGGATGAACACTGAAGCTTTCTTT. The encoded protein is CASSSRAGRMNTEAFF.

Note on this clone: Other DNA sequences of this sample code for an identical CDR3. J is TRBJ1-4 and V is TRBV7-2; 8 bases match TRBD1. The CDR3 extends over 14 amino acids. V was pared by 5 bases and J by 4 bases, with 3 bases of the junction left unmatched. Germline V CDR1 and CDR2: SGHTA, FQGNSA. The CDR3: CASSPDRGNEKLFF. The CDR3 bases are TGTGCCAGCAGCCCAGACAGGGGTAATGAAAAACTGTTTTTT.

This clone has just one count. The chain recombines TRBV4-3 with TRBJ1-2, with 9 bases that match TRBD1. Losses at the gene ends were 3 bases for V and 4 bases for J; bases not matched to a gene: 6. This CDR3 spans 15 amino acids. Germline values: CDR1 LGHNA, CDR2 YSLEER. The CDR3 is CASSHGQGSGYGYTF. CDR3 nucleotides: TGCGCCAGCAGCCACGGACAGGGGTCGGGCTATGGCTACACCTTC.

The chain employs TRBV13 and TRBJ2-7; 12 bases line up with TRBD2. This CDR3 has 16 residues. Germline V gene data show CDR1 as PRHDT and CDR2 as FYEKMQ (reference sequence). Trimming took 4 bases from V and 4 from J; bases not matched to a gene: 8. The CDR3 sequence: CASSSRTSGKGYEQYF. The CDR3 DNA follows: TGTGCCAGCAGCTCCCGGACTAGCGGGAAGGGGTACGAGCAGTACTTC.

This chain connects TRBV14 to TRBJ2-7; D is ambiguous. This CDR3 region has 14 residues. The V gene's germline CDR1 is SGHDN and CDR2 FVKESK. The V and J ends lost 1 base and 5 bases respectively, with 12 bases between them. The CDR3 here is CASSQGSWVHEQYF. In DNA, the CDR3 is TGTGCCAGCAGCCAAGGGAGTTGGGTCCACGAGCAGTACTTC.

The rearrangement links TRBV5-1 to TRBJ1-1, with TRBD1 matching 8 bases. J was trimmed by 8 bases and V by 3 bases; bases with no gene match: 9. In germline, CDR1 is SGHRS, CDR2 YFSETQ. The CDR3 has 14 residues. CDR3 DNA sequence: TGCGCCAGCAGCTCCGGGGCAGGGGGCGCGGAAGCTTTCTTT. It codes for CASSSGAGGAEAFF. Using reference TRBV5-1 and TRBJ1-1 for the parts outside the CDR3, the full variable domain is KAGVTQTPRYLIKTRGQQVTLSCSPISGHRSVSWYQQTPGQGLQFLFEYFSETQRNKGNFPGRFSGRQFSNSRSEMNVSTLELGDSALYLCASSSGAGGAEAFFGQGTRLTVV.

The V call is TRBV7-9, the J call TRBJ1-2; TRBD1 might be the D (5 bases). The CDR3 consists of 15 residues. The germline V and J ends were trimmed by 1 base and 1 base, with 10 bases remaining between them. Germline CDR1 SEHNR, CDR2 FQNEAQ (reference sequence). The CDR3 is CASSLGQWSNYGYTF. For the CDR3, the DNA is TGTGCCAGCAGCTTAGGACAGTGGAGTAACTATGGCTACACCTTC.

The V gene is TRBV9, the J gene TRBJ1-1, with D tentatively TRBD1 (6 bases). V was trimmed by 3 bases and J by 5 bases, leaving 26 bases between them. CDR3 size: 18 residues. Looked up from germline, CDR1 is SGDLS and CDR2 is YYNGEE. The CDR3: CASSADLNYRDIGTEAFF. Here the CDR3 DNA reads TGTGCCAGCAGCGCTGACTTAAATTACCGGGACATAGGGACTGAAGCTTTCTTT.

This sequence joins TRBV11-2 and TRBJ1-4, with TRBD1 matching 7 bases. The length of the CDR3 is 15 residues. The germline V gene encodes CDR1 SGHAT and CDR2 FQNNGV. Trimming took 4 bases from V and 0 from J; bases not matched to a gene: 2. The chain's CDR3 is CASSSTGSTNEKLFF. Here the CDR3 DNA reads TGTGCCAGCAGCTCGACAGGGTCAACTAATGAAAAACTGTTTTTT.

The chain carries TRBV5-1 and TRBJ2-5; TRBD2 matches 9 bases. J lost 4 bases, V lost 0 bases, and 7 bases had no gene match. The length of the CDR3 is 16 residues. The germline gives CDR1 SGHRS, CDR2 YFSETQ. The CDR3 DNA follows: TGCGCCAGCAGCTTGGCCGGCGGGGGGGGCCCAGAGACCCAGTACTTC. This codes for CASSLAGGGGPETQYF.

V is TRBV19 and J is TRBJ1-4; D not certain. CDR1 is LNHDA, CDR2 SQIVND, per germline (reference sequence). Trimming pared 6 bases from V and 3 bases from J, leaving 14 bases between. CDR3 size: 15 residues. The CDR3: CASRTGRGANEKLFF. The CDR3 nucleotides read TGTGCCAGTAGGACGGGTCGGGGAGCTAATGAAAAACTGTTTTTT.

V gene TRBV13 combines with J gene TRBJ2-2; 14 bases map to TRBD2. The CDR3 loop spans 15 amino acids. V was clipped by 5 bases and J by 6 bases; unmatched bases: 2. Germline V gene data show CDR1 as PRHDT and CDR2 as FYEKMQ (reference sequence). The CDR3 reads CASSLGLAGAGELFF. CDR3 DNA: TGTGCCAGCAGCCTGGGACTAGCGGGAGCCGGGGAGCTGTTTTTT.

The chain links TRBV2 to TRBJ1-1; perhaps TRBD1 as D (6 bases). Trimming removed 5 bases at V and 0 bases at J, with 16 bases between. This CDR3 region has 16 residues. The germline CDR1 and CDR2 sequences are SNHLY and FYNNEI. CDR3 nucleotide sequence: TGTGCCAGCAGTCCCAGGGGTTCTTTATTGAACACTGAAGCTTTCTTT. Protein sequence: CASSPRGSLLNTEAFF.

This sequence joins TRBV7-8 and TRBJ1-4; TRBD1 agrees at 9 bases. This CDR3 contains 15 residues. V shed 6 bases, J shed 7 bases, and the junction held 9 bases outside the gene matches. The germline CDR1 and CDR2 sequences are SGHVS and FQNEAQ. The CDR3: CASRLTEQGAEKLFF. CDR3 DNA sequence: TGTGCCAGCAGACTGACCGAACAGGGGGCTGAAAAACTGTTTTTT.

This chain uses TRBV5-4 with TRBJ2-3, with 7 bases matching TRBD2. The CDR3 runs to 14 residues. Germline values: CDR1 SGHNT, CDR2 YYREEE (reference sequence). Unmatched junction bases numbered 5, after V lost 4 bases and J lost 3 bases. In DNA form, the CDR3 reads TGTGCCAGCAGCGGGGGGGAATGGACAGATACGCAGTATTTT. Protein product: CASSGGEWTDTQYF.

This clone occurred once. V usage is TRBV30 and J usage is TRBJ1-1, with D possibly matching TRBD1 (5 bases). The V end lost 0 bases, the J end lost 5 bases, and 13 bases lay between the germline ends. The CDR3 extends over 14 amino acids. Germline values: CDR1 GTSNPN, CDR2 SVGIG (reference sequence). The CDR3 coding sequence is TGTGCCTGGAGTGTCGGCAGGGTTCGGACTGAAGCTTTCTTT. It translates to CAWSVGRVRTEAFF.

The rearrangement joins TRBV5-5 to TRBJ2-1; the D gene is possibly TRBD1 (6 bases). The CDR3 extends over 14 amino acids. Trimming cost V 7 bases and J 0 bases, with 11 bases left between them. Germline-derived CDR1 and CDR2 are SGHKS and YYEKEE (reference sequence). CDR3 region: CASEGVSSYNEQFF. The DNA of the CDR3 is TGTGCCAGCGAGGGGGTCAGCTCCTACAATGAGCAGTTCTTC. The full variable domain, completed using reference TRBV5-5 and TRBJ2-1, is DAGVTQSPTHLIKTRGQQVTLRCSPISGHKSVSWYQQVLGQGPQFIFQYYEKEERGRGNFPDRFSARQFPNYSSELNVNALLLGDSALYLCASEGVSSYNEQFFGPGTRLTVL.

This clone came up a few times. The chain carries TRBV7-3 and TRBJ2-1; 10 nucleotides match TRBD2. Germline values: CDR1 SGHTA, CDR2 FQGTGA. The CDR3 is 15 residues long. V was clipped by 1 base and J by 8 bases; unmatched bases: 5. The DNA for the CDR3 is TGTGCCAGCAGCTTAAGTCTAGCGGGAGTAGATGAGCAGTTCTTC. The encoded protein is CASSLSLAGVDEQFF.

The genes are TRBV14 and TRBJ1-1; the D gene is possibly TRBD1 (5 bases). The CDR3 covers 14 residues. V was trimmed by 4 bases and J by 2 bases, leaving 11 bases between them. The germline V gene encodes CDR1 SGHDN and CDR2 FVKESK. CDR3 region: CASSPGFGNTEAFF. CDR3 in DNA: TGTGCCAGCAGCCCAGGGTTTGGTAACACTGAAGCTTTCTTT.

The CDR3 bases are TGTGCCAGCAGCCGGGGAGGGGTGAATGAGCAGTTCTTC. Protein: CASSRGGVNEQFF. The V and J genes are TRBV6-5 and TRBJ2-1, with 7 bases identical to TRBD2. The junction had 6 bases not matched to a gene; V was cut back by 6 bases and J by 7 bases. Per germline, CDR1 MNHEY and CDR2 SVGAGI. The CDR3 extends over 13 amino acids.

A note on this clone: Other DNA sequences of this sample code for an identical CDR3. The chain recombines TRBV6-1 with TRBJ2-5; 14 nucleotides agree with TRBD2. V dropped 4 bases and J dropped 5; count of bases not matched to a gene: 3. Germline CDR1 and CDR2: MNHNS and SASEGT. The CDR3 consists of 15 residues. CDR3 sequence (DNA): TGTGCCAGCAGTGGACTAGCGGGGGGGCGGGAGACCCAGTACTTC. Residues: CASSGLAGGRETQYF.

This chain links TRBV28 with TRBJ2-1; 14 bases are shared with TRBD2. Germline CDR1 MDHEN, CDR2 SYDVKM. This CDR3 comprises 16 residues. V lost 3 bases and J lost 7; bases outside the gene matches: 5. DNA of the CDR3: TGTGCCAGCAGTTTCGGGACTAGCGGGAGTTTAAATGAGCAGTTCTTC. Its protein product is CASSFGTSGSLNEQFF.

The rearrangement joins TRBV10-1 to TRBJ2-5; D is ambiguous. V lost 6 bases to trimming and J lost 5 bases, with 13 bases between them. Germline lookup yields CDR1 WNHNN and CDR2 SYGVQD (reference sequence). This CDR3 is built from 13 residues. CDR3 DNA: TGCGCCAGCAGCAAGACACCCCCGGAGACCCAGTACTTC. Translated, it gives CASSKTPPETQYF.

This clone appeared a few times. The chain couples TRBV2 to TRBJ2-7, with D possibly TRBD1 on 6 matching bases. Germline V lookup: CDR1 SNHLY, CDR2 FYNNEI. The CDR3 has 13 amino acids. With 6 bases removed from V and 4 bases from J, the gap between germline ends came to 13 bases. CDR3 in amino acids: CASSIGQRYEQYF. The DNA for the CDR3 is TGTGCCAGCAGCATCGGACAGAGATACGAGCAGTACTTC. Filled out from reference TRBV2 and TRBJ2-7, the complete variable domain reads EPEVTQTPSHQVTQMGQEVILRCVPISNHLYFYWYRQILGQKVEFLVSFYNNEISEKSEIFDDQFSVERPDGSNFTLKIRSTKLEDSAMYFCASSIGQRYEQYFGPGTRLTVT.

V and J are TRBV2 and TRBJ2-4; 10 bases line up with TRBD1. The CDR3 spans 15 residues. V was pared by 11 bases and J by 3 bases, with 10 bases of the junction left unmatched. Germline V gene sequence: CDR1 SNHLY, CDR2 FYNNEI. DNA of the CDR3: TGTGCCGACGACAGGGGGCTGGGAGACAAAAACATTCAGTACTTC. Residues: CADDRGLGDKNIQYF.

The V and J genes are TRBV2 and TRBJ1-6; 8 nucleotides align to TRBD1. Germline CDR1 and CDR2: SNHLY and FYNNEI. The CDR3 length is 13 residues. V lost 8 bases and J lost 7; bases outside the gene matches: 4. Here the CDR3 reads CASVYRGNSPLHF. The CDR3 nucleotides read TGTGCCAGCGTGTACAGGGGGAATTCACCCCTCCACTTT.

The V call is TRBV7-3, the J call TRBJ2-3; maybe TRBD1 (6 bases). V was pared by 5 bases and J by 2 bases, with 11 bases between. Per germline, CDR1 SGHTA and CDR2 FQGTGA. CDR3 length: 14 residues. CDR3 loop: CASSPDRYTDTQYF. CDR3 bases: TGTGCCAGCAGCCCAGACAGGTACACAGATACGCAGTATTTT.

This rearrangement joins TRBV6-1 to TRBJ1-5; 8 nucleotides match TRBD1. Trimming cost V 6 bases and J 7 bases; bases outside gene matches: 8. CDR1 is MNHNS, CDR2 SASEGT, per germline. This CDR3 is built from 14 residues. The CDR3 loop reads CASSPYRGDQPQHF. Written as DNA, the CDR3 is TGTGCCAGCAGCCCTTACAGGGGGGACCAGCCCCAGCATTTT.

This sequence joins TRBV27 and TRBJ2-4, with D tentatively TRBD1 or TRBD2 (9 bases each). The CDR3 length is 20 residues. The ends were cut back, 5 bases at V and 0 bases at J, with 26 bases in the middle. Germline CDR1 reads MNHEY; CDR2 reads SMNVEV (reference sequence). CDR3 sequence: CASSQSGQGGLALAKNIQYF. Here the CDR3 DNA reads TGTGCCAGCAGTCAATCGGGACAGGGAGGACTAGCGCTAGCCAAAAACATTCAGTACTTC.